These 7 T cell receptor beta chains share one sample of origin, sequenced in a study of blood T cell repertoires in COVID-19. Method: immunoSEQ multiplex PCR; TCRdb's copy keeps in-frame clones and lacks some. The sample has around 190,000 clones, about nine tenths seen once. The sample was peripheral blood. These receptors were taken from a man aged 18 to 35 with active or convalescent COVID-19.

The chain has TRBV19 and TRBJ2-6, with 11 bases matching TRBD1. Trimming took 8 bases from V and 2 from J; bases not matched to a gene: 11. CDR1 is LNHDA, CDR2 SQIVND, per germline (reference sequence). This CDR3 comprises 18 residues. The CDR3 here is CASQAGTGGETGANVLTF. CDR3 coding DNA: TGTGCCAGTCAAGCAGGGACAGGGGGAGAGACTGGGGCCAACGTCCTGACTTTC.

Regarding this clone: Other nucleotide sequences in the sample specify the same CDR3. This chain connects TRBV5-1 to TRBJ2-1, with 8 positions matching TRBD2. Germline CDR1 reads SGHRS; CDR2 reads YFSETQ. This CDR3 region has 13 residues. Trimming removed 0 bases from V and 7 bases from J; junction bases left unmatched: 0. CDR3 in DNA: TGCGCCAGCAGCTTGGCTAGCGGGAATGAGCAGTTCTTC. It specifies CASSLASGNEQFF.

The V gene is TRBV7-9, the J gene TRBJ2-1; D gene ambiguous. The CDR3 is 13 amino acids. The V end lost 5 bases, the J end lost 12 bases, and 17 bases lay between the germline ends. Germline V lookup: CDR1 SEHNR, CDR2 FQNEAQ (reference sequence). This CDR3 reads CASSPPVARGQFF. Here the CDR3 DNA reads TGTGCCAGCAGCCCACCCGTAGCCCGAGGGCAGTTCTTC.

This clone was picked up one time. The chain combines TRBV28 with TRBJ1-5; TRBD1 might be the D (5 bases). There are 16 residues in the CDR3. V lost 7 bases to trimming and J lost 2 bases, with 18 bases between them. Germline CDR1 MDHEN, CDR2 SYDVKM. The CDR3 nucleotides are TGTGCCAGCACTCCGGGCGGCCAGGGTGGCAATCAGCCCCAGCATTTT. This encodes CASTPGGQGGNQPQHF.

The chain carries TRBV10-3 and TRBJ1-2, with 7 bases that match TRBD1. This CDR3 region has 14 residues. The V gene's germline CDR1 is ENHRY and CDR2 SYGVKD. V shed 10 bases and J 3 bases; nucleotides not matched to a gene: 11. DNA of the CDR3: TGTGCCACCCCGGGACAGACGAAACACTATGGCTACACCTTC. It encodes CATPGQTKHYGYTF.

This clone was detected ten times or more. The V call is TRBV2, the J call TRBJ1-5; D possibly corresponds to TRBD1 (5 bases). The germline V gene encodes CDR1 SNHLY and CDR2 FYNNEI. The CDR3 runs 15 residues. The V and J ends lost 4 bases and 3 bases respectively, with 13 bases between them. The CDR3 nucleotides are TGTGCCAGCAGTGTGCTAGGGGCAGCCAATCAGCCCCAGCATTTT. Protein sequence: CASSVLGAANQPQHF.

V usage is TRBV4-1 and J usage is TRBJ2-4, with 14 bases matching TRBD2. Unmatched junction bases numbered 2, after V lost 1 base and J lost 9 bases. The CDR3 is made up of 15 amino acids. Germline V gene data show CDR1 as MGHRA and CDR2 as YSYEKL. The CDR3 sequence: CASSQVGLAGAIQYF. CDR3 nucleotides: TGCGCCAGCAGCCAAGTGGGACTAGCGGGAGCCATTCAGTACTTC.